This T cell receptor beta chain was documented in a study of blood T cell repertoires in COVID-19. Produced via immunoSEQ multiplex PCR; TCRdb's table is partial and in-frame only. The sample lists 90,000 to 120,000 clones, about 88% seen once, with over 2% in the top ten. The receptor was isolated from a human donor in a cohort sampled during active COVID-19. Sequenced sample: peripheral blood.

The CDR3 DNA sequence: TGTGCCAGTAGTACGACTAGCGGGAATTACGAGCAGTACTTC. Translating gives CASSTTSGNYEQYF. The chain is built from TRBV19 and TRBJ2-7, with TRBD2 matching over 11 bases. Trimming removed 4 bases from V and 4 bases from J; junction bases left unmatched: 3. Germline CDR1 is LNHDA and CDR2 is SQIVND (reference sequence). The CDR3 loop spans 14 amino acids.